These 9 T cell receptor beta chains were sequenced from one sample in a study of blood T cells in healthy people across ages. Together with a sample-barcoded 5' primer, a J-beta primer mix was included in a second PCR lasting roughly 6 to 12 cycles. MiXCR was run by TCRdb on the 5' RACE reads, yielding one entry per CDR3 protein. The table has fewer than 1,000,000 distinct CDR3 sequences, under 45% seen once. Sequenced sample: blood. These receptors all stem from a man aged 55 to 70 in good health.

This clonotype was counted a few times. This sequence joins TRBV20-1 and TRBJ2-4; TRBD1 or TRBD2 may be the D gene (5 bases each). CDR1 is DFQATT and CDR2 is SNEGSKA in the germline V gene (reference sequence). Trimming removed 7 bases at V and 9 bases at J, with 19 bases between. This CDR3 region has 13 residues. CDR3 sequence: CSEAHRTRGIQYF. The CDR3 region has the DNA TGCAGTGAAGCCCACAGGACTCGAGGCATTCAGTACTTC.

This clonotype was counted only a few times. V is TRBV20-1 and J is TRBJ2-5; D unresolved. Per germline, CDR1 DFQATT and CDR2 SNEGSKA (reference sequence). V gave up 1 base and J gave up 4 bases, with 10 bases separating them. The CDR3 is 13 amino acids. DNA of the CDR3: TGCAGTGCTAGAGTGGCAGGTATAGAGACCCAGTACTTC. Protein product: CSARVAGIETQYF.

This chain connects TRBV7-9 to TRBJ2-7, with D possibly being TRBD1 (6 bases). The CDR3 has 14 amino acids. V lost 5 bases and J lost 3, with 14 bases in between. CDR1 and CDR2 from the germline V gene are SEHNR and FQNEAQ (reference sequence). Written as DNA, the CDR3 is TGTGCCAGCAGCAAGGACAGTCCCCTCTACGAGCAGTACTTC. Translated: CASSKDSPLYEQYF.

Concerning this clonotype: Compared with germline, one end of the junction differs, possibly owing to a read error. The J gene is TRBJ2-5, the V gene TRBV18; TRBD1 is a possible D gene (5 bases). The last part of the DNA fits TRBJ2-7 better; the J call may be wrong. Germline assignment: CDR1 KGHSH and CDR2 LQKENI. The CDR3 consists of 12 residues. The CDR3, as DNA: TGTGCCAACTCACCCCAGGGTTACGAGCAGTACTTC. It encodes CANSPQGYEQYF.

CDR3 residues: CASSLTVGDGQFF. The DNA of the CDR3 is TGTGCCAGCAGCTTAACGGTCGGCGATGGGCAGTTCTTC. The chain combines TRBV7-3 with TRBJ2-1, with D hard to call. Per the germline V gene, CDR1 is SGHTA and CDR2 is FQGTGA. Trimming left V 0 bases short and J 12 bases short, with 12 bases between. The CDR3 length is 13 residues. Using reference TRBV7-3 and TRBJ2-1 for the parts outside the CDR3, the full variable domain is GAGVSQTPSNKVTEKGKYVELRCDPISGHTALYWYRQSLGQGPEFLIYFQGTGAADDSGLPNDRFFAVRPEGSVSTLKIQRTERGDSAVYLCASSLTVGDGQFFGPGTRLTVL.

The chain has TRBV5-1 and TRBJ2-7; TRBD1 matches at 7 bases. The CDR3 spans 16 residues. Germline lookup yields CDR1 SGHRS and CDR2 YFSETQ. With V trimmed by 4 bases and J by 4 bases, 14 bases remained unmatched. In DNA, the CDR3 is TGCGCCAGCAGCATAAGGACCGACAGGGTTGGTTACGAGCAGTACTTC. It translates to CASSIRTDRVGYEQYF.

The chain recombines TRBV7-2 with TRBJ2-5; D may match TRBD1 or TRBD2 (5 bases each). V lost 8 bases, J lost 4 bases, and 5 bases lay in between. Looked up from germline, CDR1 is SGHTA and CDR2 is FQGNSA. The CDR3 runs 10 residues. The CDR3 coding sequence is TGTGCCAGCGGGGGAGAGACCCAGTACTTC. Amino acids: CASGGETQYF.

This chain joins TRBV6-5 and TRBJ2-1; D tentatively fits TRBD1 or TRBD2 (5 bases each). The V and J ends lost 5 bases and 6 bases respectively, with 14 bases between them. Germline V lookup: CDR1 MNHEY, CDR2 SVGAGI. The CDR3 consists of 14 residues. The CDR3 DNA sequence: TGTGCCAGCAGTCCAACCCCCGGGACCAATGAGCAGTTCTTC. Translated, it gives CASSPTPGTNEQFF.

This clonotype was found many times. The chain carries TRBV6-2 or TRBV6-3 and TRBJ1-2; D remains ambiguous. V lost 2 bases and J 3 bases, leaving 7 bases between the germline ends. The CDR3 totals 13 residues. Germline CDR1 is MNHEY and CDR2 is SVGEGT. In DNA form, the CDR3 reads TGTGCCAGCAGTTACGTTGCACACTATGGCTACACCTTC. Its translation: CASSYVAHYGYTF.